The sequence of this T cell receptor beta chain was determined in a study of cytomegalovirus exposure and HLA in healthy donors. Study conclusions and caveats: Upon later analysis, TCR association rates were observed to vary by HLA locus, being highest for DRB1 and lowest for HLA-C. Certain indistinguishable V segments, among them TRBV6-2 and TRBV6-3, were excluded. Beyond CMV serostatus, there was no information to go on about immune exposure. A later analysis associated 16,000 or so TCR beta sequences with HLA alleles at a 0.05 false discovery rate.

A multiplex PCR was run with 60 Vbeta primers and 13 Jbeta primers. Sequencing was performed with immunoSEQ multiplex PCR; in TCRdb, only in-frame clones are kept and a portion is missing. The data contain 40,000 or so clones, approximately 86% of them singletons. V gave up 4 bases and J gave up 2 bases, with 21 bases separating them. Germline CDR1 is SGDLS and CDR2 is YYNGEE. The CDR3 has 17 amino acids. As to this clone: No antigen is known for it.

The receptor's source is a woman in her forties in good health and CMV-seropositive. Sample: PBMCs. The rearrangement joins TRBV9 to TRBJ1-1, with D hard to call. The CDR3 reads CASSPGIAIYLNTEAFF. The CDR3 bases are TGTGCCAGCAGCCCGGGGATAGCAATCTATCTAAACACTGAAGCTTTCTTT.